Below, one TCR beta chain is given with its context. The data originate from a study of T cell responses to AZD1222 COVID-19 vaccine. Assay used: immunoSEQ multiplex PCR; TCRdb lists only in-frame clones, some missing. The table lists approximately 110,000 clones, approximately 85% of them singletons. The ends were cut back, 2 bases at V and 3 bases at J, with 7 bases in the middle. The germline V gene has CDR1 GTSNPN and CDR2 SVGIG (reference sequence). This CDR3 is built from 12 residues. The chain has TRBV30 and TRBJ1-2, with D unresolved. This clonotype was obtained from an adult in good health. This material consisted of peripheral blood, taken on day 0 of AZD1222 vaccination. The CDR3 loop is CAWSPSYYGYTF. Here the CDR3 DNA reads TGTGCCTGGAGTCCAAGCTACTATGGCTACACCTTC. Using reference TRBV30 and TRBJ1-2 for the parts outside the CDR3, the full variable domain is SQTIHQWPATLVQPVGSPLSLECTVEGTSNPNLYWYRQAAGRGLQLLFYSVGIGQISSEVPQNLSASRPQDRQFILSSKKLLLSDSGFYLCAWSPSYYGYTFGSGTRLTVV.